These 17 T cell receptor beta chains share one sample of origin, sequenced in a study of OX40 agonist ivuxolimab in advanced cancers. Sequencing used immunoSEQ multiplex PCR; TCRdb keeps in-frame clones, though not all of them. This table has approximately 50,000 clones, more than 85% appearing once. The sample in question was CD4+ or CD8+ T cells sorted from blood, obtained in a trial of the OX40 agonist ivuxolimab. The receptors here all came from an adult with an advanced solid tumor such as melanoma, head and neck, liver or kidney cancer.

This chain joins TRBV7-9 and TRBJ2-1, with D perhaps TRBD1 (6 bases). The CDR3 has 15 amino acids. The germline V gene has CDR1 SEHNR and CDR2 FQNEAQ (reference sequence). V gave up 5 bases and J gave up 3 bases, with 14 bases separating them. The CDR3, as DNA: TGTGCCAGCAGCAAAGGGACAACCAACTACAATGAGCAGTTCTTC. It codes for CASSKGTTNYNEQFF. Full variable domain (missing parts from reference TRBV7-9 and TRBJ2-1): DTGVSQNPRHKITKRGQNVTFRCDPISEHNRLYWYRQTLGQGPEFLTYFQNEAQLEKSRLLSDRFSAERPKGSFSTLEIQRTEQGDSAMYLCASSKGTTNYNEQFFGPGTRLTVL.

CDR3 in DNA: TGCGCCAGCAGTGATAGGGGCATGAACACTGAAGCTTTCTTT. This translates into CASSDRGMNTEAFF. The chain couples TRBV10-2 to TRBJ1-1, with D possibly being TRBD1 (5 bases). Between the trimmed V and J ends, which lost 3 bases and 0 bases, there was a span of 8 bases. The CDR3 runs 14 residues. Germline V gene sequence: CDR1 WSHSY, CDR2 SAAADI.

In the case of this clone: The junction does not match germline at one end; this may be a read error. The chain uses TRBV5-5 and TRBJ2-7; 8 bases are shared with TRBD2. The CDR3 spans 17 residues. The germline V gene encodes CDR1 SGHKS and CDR2 YYEKEE (reference sequence). Here the CDR3 reads CASSQDPPSTSGYEQYF. CDR3 DNA sequence: TGCGCCAGCAGCCAAGATCCACCCTCAACTAGCGGCTACGAGCAGTACTTC.

V and J are TRBV28 and TRBJ1-1; TRBD1 aligns across 7 bases. The germline V gene has CDR1 MDHEN and CDR2 SYDVKM. The V and J ends lost 2 bases and 6 bases, in that order; junction bases with no gene match: 6. The CDR3 covers 14 residues. The CDR3 DNA sequence: TGTGCCAGCAGTTTACTCCCCGACAGGGCTGAAGCTTTCTTT. This codes for CASSLLPDRAEAFF. Full variable domain (missing parts from reference TRBV28 and TRBJ1-1): DVKVTQSSRYLVKRTGEKVFLECVQDMDHENMFWYRQDPGLGLRLIYFSYDVKMKEKGDIPEGYSVSREKKERFSLILESASTNQTSMYLCASSLLPDRAEAFFGQGTRLTVV.

The rearrangement links TRBV27 to TRBJ1-4; D gene ambiguous. The CDR3 extends over 14 amino acids. Germline V CDR1 and CDR2: MNHEY, SMNVEV (reference sequence). Trimming stripped 3 bases from V and 6 bases from J, with 11 bases between. The CDR3: CASSFYGRDEKLFF. For the CDR3, the DNA is TGTGCCAGCAGTTTTTATGGGCGTGATGAAAAACTGTTTTTT.

This chain uses TRBV2 with TRBJ2-7, with 8 bases that match TRBD2. V dropped 6 bases and J dropped 4; count of bases not matched to a gene: 5. In germline, CDR1 is SNHLY, CDR2 FYNNEI. The CDR3 consists of 13 residues. The CDR3, as DNA: TGTGCCAGCAGACCCAGCGGGAGTTACGAGCAGTACTTC. Translated: CASRPSGSYEQYF.

The chain couples TRBV6-1 to TRBJ1-1; D is undetermined. The CDR3 contains 13 residues. Germline CDR1 MNHNS, CDR2 SASEGT. Trimming left V 4 bases short and J 5 bases short, with 11 bases between. CDR3 sequence reads: CASSVTLGTEAFF. In nucleotides, the CDR3 is TGTGCCAGCAGTGTAACCCTGGGGACTGAAGCTTTCTTT.

The chain employs TRBV6-5 and TRBJ2-5; 8 positions agree with TRBD2. The ends lost 0 bases at V and 4 bases at J; junction bases unmatched: 7. CDR3 length: 16 amino acids. CDR1 is MNHEY, CDR2 SVGAGI, per germline. This CDR3 is CASSYSIAGIRETQYF. Here the CDR3 DNA reads TGTGCCAGCAGTTACTCGATAGCGGGAATTAGAGAGACCCAGTACTTC.

The chain couples TRBV6-5 to TRBJ1-1; D possibly corresponds to TRBD1 (5 bases). CDR3 length: 14 amino acids. Germline assignment: CDR1 MNHEY and CDR2 SVGAGI. Trimming cost V 4 bases and J 4 bases, with 13 bases left between them. CDR3 DNA sequence: TGTGCCAGCAGTTCCTTTGGGGGAGGCACTGAAGCTTTCTTT. Translated, it gives CASSSFGGGTEAFF.

The chain recombines TRBV18 with TRBJ2-7; TRBD1 might be the D (5 bases). Germline V gives CDR1 KGHSH, CDR2 LQKENI. The CDR3 length is 14 residues. Trimming took 3 bases from V and 4 from J, leaving 13 bases between them. In DNA form, the CDR3 reads TGTGCCAGCTCACCGGGCCAGGGTAATTACGAGCAGTACTTC. Protein: CASSPGQGNYEQYF.

The V call is TRBV28, the J call TRBJ1-1; TRBD1 is a possible D gene (5 bases). Looked up from germline, CDR1 is MDHEN and CDR2 is SYDVKM. Trimming removed 1 base at V and 4 bases at J, with 16 bases between. The CDR3 contains 16 residues. CDR3 loop: CASSLLGQRPTTEAFF. The DNA for the CDR3 is TGTGCCAGCAGTTTATTGGGGCAGAGGCCAACCACTGAAGCTTTCTTT.

V is TRBV25-1 and J is TRBJ2-7; TRBD2 agrees at 8 bases. CDR3 length: 17 residues. Germline CDR1 is MGHDK and CDR2 is SYGVNS. Trimming at V came to 3 bases and at J to 2 bases, leaving 12 bases not matched to a gene. The CDR3 region is CASSDPSTSGIPYEQYF. In nucleotides, the CDR3 is TGTGCCAGCAGTGACCCTTCTACTAGCGGTATCCCCTACGAGCAGTACTTC.

The gene calls are TRBV2 and TRBJ2-5; 8 nucleotides match TRBD2. The CDR3 has 16 amino acids. Per germline, CDR1 SNHLY and CDR2 FYNNEI. Trimming removed 7 bases from V and 0 bases from J; junction bases left unmatched: 10. CDR3 DNA sequence: TGTGCCAGCACCGGCCGGGGGCGGGAGGACCAAGAGACCCAGTACTTC. Encoded protein: CASTGRGREDQETQYF. Full variable domain (missing parts from reference TRBV2 and TRBJ2-5): EPEVTQTPSHQVTQMGQEVILRCVPISNHLYFYWYRQILGQKVEFLVSFYNNEISEKSEIFDDQFSVERPDGSNFTLKIRSTKLEDSAMYFCASTGRGREDQETQYFGPGTRLLVL.

The V call is TRBV25-1, the J call TRBJ1-2; D not resolved. Trimming left V 4 bases short and J 3 bases short, with 9 bases between. CDR1 MGHDK and CDR2 SYGVNS come from the germline V gene. This CDR3 spans 13 amino acids. The CDR3 DNA reads as TGTGCCAGCAGTGCCCCAGGCCACTATGGCTACACCTTC. It codes for CASSAPGHYGYTF.

This chain joins TRBV27 and TRBJ2-2; 7 bases are shared with TRBD2. The CDR3 is made up of 16 amino acids. Germline CDR1 MNHEY, CDR2 SMNVEV (reference sequence). J gave up 5 bases and V 3 bases, and 9 bases lay outside the gene matches. The CDR3 protein is CASSFLGGSGTGELFF. Here the CDR3 DNA reads TGTGCCAGCAGTTTTCTAGGCGGGAGTGGAACCGGGGAGCTGTTTTTT.

The genes are TRBV27 and TRBJ2-1, with D maybe TRBD1 (6 bases). The CDR3 has 16 amino acids. Germline CDR1 is MNHEY and CDR2 is SMNVEV (reference sequence). The germline V and J ends were trimmed by 5 bases and 3 bases, with 17 bases remaining between them. As DNA, the CDR3 is TGTGCCAGCAGTCCCTCCAAGGGGGTGGGCTACAATGAGCAGTTCTTC. Encoded protein: CASSPSKGVGYNEQFF.

J is TRBJ2-2 and V is TRBV7-8; 11 nucleotides agree with TRBD1. With 5 bases clipped from V and 4 bases from J, the junction kept 9 bases outside the gene matches. The CDR3 extends over 17 amino acids. CDR1 SGHVS and CDR2 FQNEAQ come from the germline V gene. CDR3 amino acids: CASSKSPGQGVTGELFF. DNA for the CDR3: TGTGCCAGCAGCAAAAGCCCGGGACAGGGGGTCACCGGGGAGCTGTTTTTT.